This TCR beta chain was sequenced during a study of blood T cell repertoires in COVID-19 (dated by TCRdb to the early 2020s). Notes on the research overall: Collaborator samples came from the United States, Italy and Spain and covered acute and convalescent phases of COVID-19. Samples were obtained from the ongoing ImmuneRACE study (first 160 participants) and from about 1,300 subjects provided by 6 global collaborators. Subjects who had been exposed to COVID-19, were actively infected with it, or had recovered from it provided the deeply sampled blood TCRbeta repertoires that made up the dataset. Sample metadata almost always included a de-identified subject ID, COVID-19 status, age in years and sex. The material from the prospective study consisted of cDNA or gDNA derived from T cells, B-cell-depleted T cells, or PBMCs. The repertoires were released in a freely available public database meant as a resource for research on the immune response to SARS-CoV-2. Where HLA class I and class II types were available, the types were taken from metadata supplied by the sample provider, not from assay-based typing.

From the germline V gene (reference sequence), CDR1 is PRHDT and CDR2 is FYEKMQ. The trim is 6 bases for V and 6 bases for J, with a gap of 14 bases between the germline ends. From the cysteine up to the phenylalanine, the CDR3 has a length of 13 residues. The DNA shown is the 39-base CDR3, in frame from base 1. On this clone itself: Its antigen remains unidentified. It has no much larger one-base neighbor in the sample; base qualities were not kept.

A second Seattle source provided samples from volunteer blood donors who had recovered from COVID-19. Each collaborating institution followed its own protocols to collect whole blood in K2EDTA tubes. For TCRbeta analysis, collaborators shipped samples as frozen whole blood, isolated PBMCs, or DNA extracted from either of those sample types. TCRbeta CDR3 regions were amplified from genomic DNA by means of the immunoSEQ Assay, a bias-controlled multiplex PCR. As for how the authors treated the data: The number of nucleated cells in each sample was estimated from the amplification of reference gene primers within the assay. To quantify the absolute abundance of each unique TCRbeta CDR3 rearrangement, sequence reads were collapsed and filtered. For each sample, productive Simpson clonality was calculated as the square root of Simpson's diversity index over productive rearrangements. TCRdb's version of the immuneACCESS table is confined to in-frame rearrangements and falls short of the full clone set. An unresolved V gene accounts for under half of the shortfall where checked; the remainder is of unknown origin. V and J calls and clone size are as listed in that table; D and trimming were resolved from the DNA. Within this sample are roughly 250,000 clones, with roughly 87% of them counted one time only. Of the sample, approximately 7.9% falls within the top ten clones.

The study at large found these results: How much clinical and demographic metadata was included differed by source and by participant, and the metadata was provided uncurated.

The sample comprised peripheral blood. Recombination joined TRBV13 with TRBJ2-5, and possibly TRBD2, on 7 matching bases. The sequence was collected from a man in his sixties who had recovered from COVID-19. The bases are TGTGCCAGCAGGCCTCGGGGGGCGCAGACCCAGTACTTC. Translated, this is CASRPRGAQTQYF. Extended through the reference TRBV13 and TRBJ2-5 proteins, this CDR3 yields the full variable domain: AAGVIQSPRHLIKEKRETATLKCYPIPRHDTVYWYQQGPGQDPQFLISFYEKMQSDKGSIPDRFSAQQFSDYHSELNMSSLELGDSALYFCASRPRGAQTQYFGPGTRLLVL.